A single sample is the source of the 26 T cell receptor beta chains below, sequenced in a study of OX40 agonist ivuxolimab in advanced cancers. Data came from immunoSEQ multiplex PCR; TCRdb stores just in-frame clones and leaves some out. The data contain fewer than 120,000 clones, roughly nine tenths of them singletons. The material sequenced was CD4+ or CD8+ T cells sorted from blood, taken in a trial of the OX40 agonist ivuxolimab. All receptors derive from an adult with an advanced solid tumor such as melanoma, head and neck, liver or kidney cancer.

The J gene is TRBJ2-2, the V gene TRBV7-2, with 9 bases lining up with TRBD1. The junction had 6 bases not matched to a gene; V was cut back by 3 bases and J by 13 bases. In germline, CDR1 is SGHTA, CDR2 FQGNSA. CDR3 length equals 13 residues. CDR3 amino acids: CASSFAGQGRLFF. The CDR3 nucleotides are TGTGCCAGCAGCTTCGCGGGACAGGGAAGGCTGTTTTTT.

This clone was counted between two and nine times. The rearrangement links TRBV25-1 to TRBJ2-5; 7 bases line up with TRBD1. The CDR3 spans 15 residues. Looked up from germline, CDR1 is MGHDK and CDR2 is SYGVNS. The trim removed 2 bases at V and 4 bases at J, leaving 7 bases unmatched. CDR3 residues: CASSEHRGEGETQYF. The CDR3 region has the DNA TGTGCCAGCAGTGAACACAGGGGAGAAGGAGAGACCCAGTACTTC.

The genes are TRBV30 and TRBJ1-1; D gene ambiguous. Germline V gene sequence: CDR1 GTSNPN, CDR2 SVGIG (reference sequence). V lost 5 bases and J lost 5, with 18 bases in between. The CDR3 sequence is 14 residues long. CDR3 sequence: CAWGRPPRGTEAFF. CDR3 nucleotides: TGTGCCTGGGGGAGGCCTCCCCGAGGGACTGAAGCTTTCTTT. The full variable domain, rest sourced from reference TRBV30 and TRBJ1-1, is SQTIHQWPATLVQPVGSPLSLECTVEGTSNPNLYWYRQAAGRGLQLLFYSVGIGQISSEVPQNLSASRPQDRQFILSSKKLLLSDSGFYLCAWGRPPRGTEAFFGQGTRLTVV.

The CDR3 sequence is CASSGQGSSNYGYTF. CDR3 sequence (DNA): TGTGCCAGCAGTGGACAGGGATCTTCTAACTATGGCTACACCTTC. This chain uses TRBV6-1 with TRBJ1-2, with 7 positions matching TRBD1. Germline loops: CDR1 MNHNS, CDR2 SASEGT. The CDR3 spans 15 residues. The trim removed 4 bases at V and 0 bases at J, leaving 5 bases unmatched.

The CDR3 DNA is TGTGCCAGCAGCCAATATCCAGGGGGCAGGAATCAGCCCCAGCATTTT. Encoded protein: CASSQYPGGRNQPQHF. The chain employs TRBV7-6 and TRBJ1-5; 8 bases align to TRBD1. V shed 5 bases and J 4 bases; nucleotides not matched to a gene: 10. Germline lookup yields CDR1 SGHVS and CDR2 FNYEAQ. The CDR3 consists of 16 residues.

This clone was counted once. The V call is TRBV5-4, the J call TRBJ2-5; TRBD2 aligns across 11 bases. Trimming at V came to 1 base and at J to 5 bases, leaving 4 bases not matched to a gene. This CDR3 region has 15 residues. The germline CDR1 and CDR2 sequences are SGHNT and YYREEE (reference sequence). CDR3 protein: CASSLTSGSHETQYF. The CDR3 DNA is TGTGCCAGCAGCTTGACTAGCGGGAGTCATGAGACCCAGTACTTC.

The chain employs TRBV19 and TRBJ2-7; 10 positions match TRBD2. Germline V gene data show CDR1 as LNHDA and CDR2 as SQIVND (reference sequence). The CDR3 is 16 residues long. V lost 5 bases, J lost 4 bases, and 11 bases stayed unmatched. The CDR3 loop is CASSPRPSGRGYEQYF. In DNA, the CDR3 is TGTGCCAGTAGTCCAAGACCTAGCGGGAGAGGTTACGAGCAGTACTTC.

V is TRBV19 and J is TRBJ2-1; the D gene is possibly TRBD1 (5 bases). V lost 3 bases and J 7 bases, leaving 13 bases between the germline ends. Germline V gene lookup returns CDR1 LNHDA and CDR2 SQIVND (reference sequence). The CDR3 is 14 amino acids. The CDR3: CASSMYLTANEQFF. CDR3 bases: TGTGCCAGTAGTATGTATTTGACAGCGAATGAGCAGTTCTTC.

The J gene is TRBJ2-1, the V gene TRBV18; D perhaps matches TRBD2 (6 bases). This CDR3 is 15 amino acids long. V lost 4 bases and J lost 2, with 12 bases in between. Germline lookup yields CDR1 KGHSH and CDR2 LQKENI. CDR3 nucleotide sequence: TGTGCCAGCTCACGACTTTCGGGGGCCTACAATGAGCAGTTCTTC. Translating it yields CASSRLSGAYNEQFF. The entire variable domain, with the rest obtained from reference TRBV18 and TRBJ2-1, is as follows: NAGVMQNPRHLVRRRGQEARLRCSPMKGHSHVYWYRQLPEEGLKFMVYLQKENIIDESGMPKERFSAEFPKEGPSILRIQQVVRGDSAAYFCASSRLSGAYNEQFFGPGTRLTVL.

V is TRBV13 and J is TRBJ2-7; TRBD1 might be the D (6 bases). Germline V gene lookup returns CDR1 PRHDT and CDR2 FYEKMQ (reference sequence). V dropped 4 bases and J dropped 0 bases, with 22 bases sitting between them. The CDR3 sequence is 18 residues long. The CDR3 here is CASSSTDRIGMGSYEQYF. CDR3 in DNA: TGTGCCAGCAGCTCAACGGACAGAATTGGTATGGGCTCCTACGAGCAGTACTTC.

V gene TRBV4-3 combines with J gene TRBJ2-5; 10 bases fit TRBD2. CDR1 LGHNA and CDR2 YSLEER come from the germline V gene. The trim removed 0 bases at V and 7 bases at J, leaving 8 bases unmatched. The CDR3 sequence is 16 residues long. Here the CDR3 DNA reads TGCGCCAGCAGCCAAGATAGGGTAGCGGGAGGAGGGACCCAGTACTTC. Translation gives CASSQDRVAGGGTQYF.

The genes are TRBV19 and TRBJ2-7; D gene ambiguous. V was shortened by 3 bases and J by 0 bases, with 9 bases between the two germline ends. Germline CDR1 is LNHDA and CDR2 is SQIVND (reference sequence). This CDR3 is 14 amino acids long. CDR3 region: CASSMQVSSYEQYF. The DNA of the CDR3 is TGTGCCAGTAGTATGCAGGTCAGCTCCTACGAGCAGTACTTC.

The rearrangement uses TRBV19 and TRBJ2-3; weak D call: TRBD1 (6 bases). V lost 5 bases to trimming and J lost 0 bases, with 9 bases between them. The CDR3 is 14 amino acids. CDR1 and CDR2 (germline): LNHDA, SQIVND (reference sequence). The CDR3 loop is CASSAQGSTDTQYF. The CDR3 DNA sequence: TGTGCCAGTAGTGCCCAGGGGAGCACAGATACGCAGTATTTT.

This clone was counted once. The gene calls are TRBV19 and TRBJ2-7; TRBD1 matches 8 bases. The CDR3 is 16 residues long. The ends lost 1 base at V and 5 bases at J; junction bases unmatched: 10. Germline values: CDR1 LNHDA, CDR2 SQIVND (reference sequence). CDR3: CASSIVDRGTLHEQYF. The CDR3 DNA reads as TGTGCCAGTAGTATAGTCGACAGGGGAACACTCCACGAGCAGTACTTC.

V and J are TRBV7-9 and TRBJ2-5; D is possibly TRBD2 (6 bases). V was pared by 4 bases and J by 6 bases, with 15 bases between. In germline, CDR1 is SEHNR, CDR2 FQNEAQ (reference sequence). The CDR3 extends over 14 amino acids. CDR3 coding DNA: TGTGCCAGCAGCTCATCCGGGGGAGTAAAGACCCAGTACTTC. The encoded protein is CASSSSGGVKTQYF.

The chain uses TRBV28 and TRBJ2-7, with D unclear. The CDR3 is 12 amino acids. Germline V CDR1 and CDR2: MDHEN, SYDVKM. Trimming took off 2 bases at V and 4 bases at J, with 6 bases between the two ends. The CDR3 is CASSLSSYEQYF. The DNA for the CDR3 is TGTGCCAGCAGTTTAAGCTCGTACGAGCAGTACTTC.

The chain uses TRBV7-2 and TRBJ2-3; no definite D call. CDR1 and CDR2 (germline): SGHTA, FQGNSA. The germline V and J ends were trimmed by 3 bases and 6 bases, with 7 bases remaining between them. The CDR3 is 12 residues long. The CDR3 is CASSLTVDTQYF. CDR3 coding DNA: TGTGCCAGCAGCTTGACGGTGGATACGCAGTATTTT.

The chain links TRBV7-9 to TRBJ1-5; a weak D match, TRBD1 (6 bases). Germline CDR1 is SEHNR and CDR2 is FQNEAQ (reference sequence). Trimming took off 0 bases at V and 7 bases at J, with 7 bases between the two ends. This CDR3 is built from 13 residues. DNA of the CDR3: TGTGCCAGCAGCTTAGCCAGGGGCCAGCCCCAGCATTTT. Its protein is CASSLARGQPQHF. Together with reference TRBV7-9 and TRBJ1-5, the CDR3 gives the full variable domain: DTGVSQNPRHKITKRGQNVTFRCDPISEHNRLYWYRQTLGQGPEFLTYFQNEAQLEKSRLLSDRFSAERPKGSFSTLEIQRTEQGDSAMYLCASSLARGQPQHFGDGTRLSIL.

DNA for the CDR3: TGTGCCAGCAGTTGGGGGGGCAAGCAGTTCTTC. Protein: CASSWGGKQFF. The chain employs TRBV6-5 and TRBJ2-1; tentative D call: TRBD2 (7 bases). This CDR3 has 11 residues. Trimming shortened V by 4 bases and J by 11 bases, and 9 bases separated the two germline ends. Germline assignment: CDR1 MNHEY and CDR2 SVGAGI.

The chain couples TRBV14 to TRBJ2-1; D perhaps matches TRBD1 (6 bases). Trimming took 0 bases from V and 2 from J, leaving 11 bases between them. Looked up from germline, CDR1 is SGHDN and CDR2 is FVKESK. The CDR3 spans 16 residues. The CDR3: CASSQDKGGPYNEQFF. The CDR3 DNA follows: TGTGCCAGCAGCCAAGATAAAGGGGGACCCTACAATGAGCAGTTCTTC.

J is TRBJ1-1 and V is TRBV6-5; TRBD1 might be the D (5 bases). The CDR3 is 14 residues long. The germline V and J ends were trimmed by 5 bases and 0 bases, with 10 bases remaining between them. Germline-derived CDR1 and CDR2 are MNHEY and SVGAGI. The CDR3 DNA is TGTGCCAGCAGTATGACAGACATGAACACTGAAGCTTTCTTT. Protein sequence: CASSMTDMNTEAFF.

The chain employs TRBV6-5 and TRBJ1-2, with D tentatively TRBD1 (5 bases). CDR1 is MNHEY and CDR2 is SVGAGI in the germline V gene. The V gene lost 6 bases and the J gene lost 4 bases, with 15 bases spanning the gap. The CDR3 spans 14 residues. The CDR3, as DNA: TGTGCCAGCAGGAAAATGGGACCCTCCTATGGCTACACCTTC. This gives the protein CASRKMGPSYGYTF.

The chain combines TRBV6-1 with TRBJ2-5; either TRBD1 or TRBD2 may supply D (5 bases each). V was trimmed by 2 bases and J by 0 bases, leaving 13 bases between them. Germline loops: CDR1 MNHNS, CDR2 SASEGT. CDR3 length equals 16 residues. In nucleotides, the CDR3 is TGTGCCAGCAGTGAATTAAGGGGACGCTACCAAGAGACCCAGTACTTC. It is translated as CASSELRGRYQETQYF.

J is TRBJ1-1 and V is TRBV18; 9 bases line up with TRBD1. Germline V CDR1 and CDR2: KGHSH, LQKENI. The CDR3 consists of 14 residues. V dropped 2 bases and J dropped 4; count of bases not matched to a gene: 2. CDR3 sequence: CASSPGQGITEAFF. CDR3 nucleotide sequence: TGTGCCAGCTCACCAGGACAGGGGATCACTGAAGCTTTCTTT.

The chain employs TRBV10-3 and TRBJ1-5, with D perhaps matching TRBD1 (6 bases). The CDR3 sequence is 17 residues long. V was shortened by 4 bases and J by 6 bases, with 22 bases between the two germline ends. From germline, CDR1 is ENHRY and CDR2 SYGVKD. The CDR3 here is CAISAARNPRGGQPQHF. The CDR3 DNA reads TGTGCCATCAGTGCAGCGCGAAACCCAAGAGGGGGTCAGCCCCAGCATTTT.

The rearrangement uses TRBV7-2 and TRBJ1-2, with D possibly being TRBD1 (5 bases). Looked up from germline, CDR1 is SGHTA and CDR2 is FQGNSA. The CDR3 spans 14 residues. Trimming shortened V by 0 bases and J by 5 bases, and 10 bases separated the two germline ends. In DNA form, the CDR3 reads TGTGCCAGCAGCTTAGCGGGGACGGGTTATGGCTACACCTTC. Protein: CASSLAGTGYGYTF.